Listed below are T cell receptor beta chains from one sample, sequenced in a study of naive and memory T cell subsets. TCRdb itself ran the UMI-ligation and nested PCR reads through MiXCR, one entry per CDR3 protein. The table lists 98,000 or so distinct CDR3 sequences, more than 14% of them singletons. The sample comprised naive CD8+ T cells from blood. All receptors come from a human donor in good health. Both conserved end residues are part of each CDR3. Fields, in order: V gene, J gene, clone size, D gene, CDR3 DNA, CDR3 protein. D genes are given only for firm matches. Size is stated for part of the rows, as once, few or many counts, or as a class when the clone is expanded.

TRBV4-3	TRBJ2-1	.	TRBD1	TGCGCCAGCAGCCAAGACAGGGGGTACCGGGTGAATGAGCAGTTCTTC	CASSQDRGYRVNEQFF
TRBV7-9	TRBJ2-3	few	.	TGTGCCAGCTTCGGGACTGTCACAGATACGCAGTATTTT	CASFGTVTDTQYF
TRBV4-1	TRBJ2-7	.	.	TGCGCCAGCAGCCCCCTAGGCTTGGGGTCCTACGAGCAGTACTTC	CASSPLGLGSYEQYF
TRBV2	TRBJ2-3	.	TRBD2	TGTGCCAAGGCATCCGAGCGGGGTACCACAGATACGCAGTATTTT	CAKASERGTTDTQYF
TRBV15	TRBJ2-1	.	TRBD2	TGTGCCACCAGCAGAGTTACCCTAGCGGGAGAACCCTACAATGAGCAGTTCTTC	CATSRVTLAGEPYNEQFF
TRBV25-1	TRBJ2-3	many	.	TGTGCCAGCAGTGAACGCAGGCCAGCCACAGATACGCAGTATTTT	CASSERRPATDTQYF
TRBV20-1	TRBJ2-7	.	.	TGCAGTGCTAGAGATCCACCCGCGGGCTACGAGCAGTACTTC	CSARDPPAGYEQYF
TRBV3-1	TRBJ2-5	.	.	TGTGCCAGCAGCCAGGGACAAGGTACGGAGACCCAGTACTTC	CASSQGQGTETQYF
TRBV4-1	TRBJ2-1	few	.	TGCGCCAGCAGCCAAGCCGGCACTCTGGGAGCGGGCAACTACAATGAGCAGTTCTTC	CASSQAGTLGAGNYNEQFF
TRBV3-1	TRBJ2-1	.	TRBD2	TGTGCCAGCAGTCCCCCCGGGACTAGCGGGAGGCGAAGCTCCTACAATGAGCAGTTCTTC	CASSPPGTSGRRSSYNEQFF
TRBV7-9	TRBJ2-1	.	.	TGTGCCAGCAGCTTAGCCCTCGTCTATGAGCAGTTCTTC	CASSLALVYEQFF
TRBV15	TRBJ2-3	few	TRBD2	TGTGCCACCAGCAGAGATCTAGCGGGATCCGAGGATACGCAGTATTTT	CATSRDLAGSEDTQYF
TRBV2	TRBJ2-7	.	.	TGTGCCAGCAGTCCGGGTTGGGACGGAGCCTACGAGCAGTACTTC	CASSPGWDGAYEQYF
TRBV20-1	TRBJ2-3	many	.	TGCAGTGCTGGGCCCAGCCCGGGTACAGATACGCAGTATTTT	CSAGPSPGTDTQYF
TRBV19	TRBJ2-1	many	.	TGTGCCAGTAGTATTTTGGCGGTAAGCTCCTACAATGAGCAGTTCTTC	CASSILAVSSYNEQFF
TRBV12-3/TRBV12-4	TRBJ2-7	.	.	TGTGCCAGCAGAAACGACAGGTCCAGCTCCTACGAGCAGTACTTC	CASRNDRSSSYEQYF
TRBV20-1	TRBJ2-7	many	.	TGCAGTGCTAGGGACCGGGACGGCCCCTACGAGCAGTACTTC	CSARDRDGPYEQYF
TRBV30	TRBJ1-1	few	.	TGTGCCTGGAGTGCCTGGGGGGAGGAAGCTTTCTTT	CAWSAWGEEAFF
TRBV27	TRBJ1-3	.	.	TGTGCCAGCAGTTTGAGCTCTGGAAACACCATATATTTT	CASSLSSGNTIYF
TRBV7-3	TRBJ1-2	few	.	TGTGCCAGCAGCTTAGACGGTACCTATGGCTACACCTTC	CASSLDGTYGYTF
TRBV28	TRBJ2-7	many	.	TGTGCCAGCAGTTGGAGTGGCGAGCAGTACTTC	CASSWSGEQYF
TRBV27	TRBJ2-1	few	.	TGTGCCAGCAGTTTAACCTTTTCAGGGCGCGGGTTGCTAGGACCCGATGAGCAGTTCTTC	CASSLTFSGRGLLGPDEQFF
TRBV19	TRBJ2-1	few	TRBD2	TGTGCCACCCAAGTGACTAGCTTGGGAGAGCAGTTCTTC	CATQVTSLGEQFF
TRBV12-3/TRBV12-4	TRBJ2-1	many	.	TGTGCCGTGGGACAAGGGAGCAATGAGCAGTTCTTC	CAVGQGSNEQFF
TRBV20-1	TRBJ2-1	.	.	TGCAGTGCCAACTCCGGGACGGCTTACAATGAGCAGTTCTTC	CSANSGTAYNEQFF
TRBV30	TRBJ1-1	.	.	TGTGCCTGGAGGGCCGACCCAATGAACACTGAAGCTTTCTTT	CAWRADPMNTEAFF
TRBV19	TRBJ2-1	.	.	TGTGCCAGTAGTGGAGCAGGGACCTACAATGAGCAGTTCTTC	CASSGAGTYNEQFF
TRBV19	TRBJ2-7	.	.	TGTGCCAGTACCGCCGACAGGGAGGGAAGTAGGGAGCAGTACTTC	CASTADREGSREQYF
TRBV7-9	TRBJ2-7	.	TRBD1	TGTGCCAGCAGCGACCGGGACAGGTTATCCCACGAGCAGTACTTC	CASSDRDRLSHEQYF
TRBV11-3	TRBJ2-2	few	TRBD1	TGTGCCAGCAGCCCATACAGGGGCGGCGACACCGGGGAGCTGTTTTTT	CASSPYRGGDTGELFF
TRBV5-5	TRBJ2-7	few	.	TGTGCCAGCAGCTTGTTCGGGGACGACGAGCAGTACTTC	CASSLFGDDEQYF
TRBV24-1	TRBJ2-3	few	.	TGTGCCACCAGTGACCGAACGACTAACCGACCGAGCACAGATACGCAGTATTTT	CATSDRTTNRPSTDTQYF
TRBV20-1	TRBJ2-7	few	TRBD1	TGCAGTGCTAGAGGAGGACAGGGGGCTTCCTACGAGCAGTACTTC	CSARGGQGASYEQYF
TRBV11-1	TRBJ2-3	many	TRBD2	TGTGCCAGCAGCTTCCTGAGACTAGCGGGCACAGATACGCAGTATTTT	CASSFLRLAGTDTQYF
TRBV29-1	TRBJ1-1	many	.	TGCAGCGTTGGAGAGGGAGGGACGGAAGCTTTCTTT	CSVGEGGTEAFF
TRBV29-1	TRBJ2-5	few	.	TGCAGCGTTGAGCACAGCCAAGAGACCCAGTACTTC	CSVEHSQETQYF
TRBV29-1	TRBJ2-3	many	.	TGCAGCGTTGTAGGATGGCGGGACAGCACAGATACGCAGTATTTT	CSVVGWRDSTDTQYF